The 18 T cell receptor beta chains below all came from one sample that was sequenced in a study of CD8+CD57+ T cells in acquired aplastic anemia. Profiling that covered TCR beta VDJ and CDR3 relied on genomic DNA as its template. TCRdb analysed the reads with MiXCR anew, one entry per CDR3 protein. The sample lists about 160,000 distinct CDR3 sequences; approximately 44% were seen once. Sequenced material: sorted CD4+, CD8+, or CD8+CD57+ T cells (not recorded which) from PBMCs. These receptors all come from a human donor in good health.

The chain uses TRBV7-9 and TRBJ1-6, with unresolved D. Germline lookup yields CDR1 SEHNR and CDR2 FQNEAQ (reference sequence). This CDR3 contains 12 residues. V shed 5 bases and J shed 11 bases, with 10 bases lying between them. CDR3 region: CASSPGLAPLHF. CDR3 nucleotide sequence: TGTGCCAGCAGCCCTGGACTAGCACCCCTCCACTTT.

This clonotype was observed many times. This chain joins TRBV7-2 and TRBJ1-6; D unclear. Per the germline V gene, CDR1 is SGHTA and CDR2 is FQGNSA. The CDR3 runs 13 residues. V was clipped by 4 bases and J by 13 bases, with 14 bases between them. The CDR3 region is CASSSVIPGPLHF. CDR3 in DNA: TGTGCCAGCAGCTCCGTGATCCCGGGTCCCCTCCACTTT.

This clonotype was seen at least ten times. CDR3 amino acids: CASSLLRGTDTQYF. The DNA for the CDR3 is TGTGCCAGCAGCTTATTGCGGGGGACAGATACGCAGTATTTT. This chain links TRBV7-9 with TRBJ2-3, with 7 bases identical to TRBD2. Germline V gene sequence: CDR1 SEHNR, CDR2 FQNEAQ (reference sequence). Trimming at V came to 2 bases and at J to 3 bases, leaving 2 bases not matched to a gene. The CDR3 covers 14 residues.

In DNA form, the CDR3 reads TGCGCCAGCAGCTTGAACAGCTACTCCTACGAGCAGTACTTC. It yields the protein CASSLNSYSYEQYF. This chain links TRBV5-1 with TRBJ2-7; D remains unclear. Deletions cut 1 base from V and 0 bases from J, with 8 bases between. CDR3 length: 14 amino acids. Germline CDR1 SGHRS, CDR2 YFSETQ.

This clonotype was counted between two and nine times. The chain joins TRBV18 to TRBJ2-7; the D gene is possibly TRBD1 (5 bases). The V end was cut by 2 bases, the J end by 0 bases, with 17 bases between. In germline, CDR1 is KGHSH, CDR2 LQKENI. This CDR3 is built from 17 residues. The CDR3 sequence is CASSPSFGQDTSYEQYF. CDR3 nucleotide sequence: TGTGCCAGCTCACCAAGTTTTGGGCAGGACACCTCCTACGAGCAGTACTTC.

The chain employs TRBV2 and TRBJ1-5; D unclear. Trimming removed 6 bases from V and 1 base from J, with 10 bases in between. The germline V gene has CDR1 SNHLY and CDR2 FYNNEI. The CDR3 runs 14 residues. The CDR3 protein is CASSPFGSNQPQHF. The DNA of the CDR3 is TGTGCCAGCAGCCCCTTCGGGAGCAATCAGCCCCAGCATTTT. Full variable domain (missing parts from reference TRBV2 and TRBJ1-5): EPEVTQTPSHQVTQMGQEVILRCVPISNHLYFYWYRQILGQKVEFLVSFYNNEISEKSEIFDDQFSVERPDGSNFTLKIRSTKLEDSAMYFCASSPFGSNQPQHFGDGTRLSIL.

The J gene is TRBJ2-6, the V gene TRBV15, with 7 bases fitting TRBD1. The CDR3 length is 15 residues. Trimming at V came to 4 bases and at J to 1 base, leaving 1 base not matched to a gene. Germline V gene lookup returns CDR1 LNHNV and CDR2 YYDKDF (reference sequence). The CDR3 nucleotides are TGTGCCACCAGCAAGGGGGCGTCTGGGGCCAACGTCCTGACTTTC. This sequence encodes CATSKGASGANVLTF.

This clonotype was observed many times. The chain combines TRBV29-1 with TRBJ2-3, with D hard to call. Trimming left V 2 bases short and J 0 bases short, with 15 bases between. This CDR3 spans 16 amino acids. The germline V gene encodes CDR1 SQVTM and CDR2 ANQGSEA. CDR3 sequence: CSVETLASASTDTQYF. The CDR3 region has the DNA TGCAGCGTTGAAACTTTGGCTAGTGCTAGCACAGATACGCAGTATTTT.

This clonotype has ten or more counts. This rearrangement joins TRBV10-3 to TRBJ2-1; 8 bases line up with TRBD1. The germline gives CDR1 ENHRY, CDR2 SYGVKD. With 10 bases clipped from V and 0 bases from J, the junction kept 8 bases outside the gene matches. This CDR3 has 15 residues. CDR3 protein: CATDGQGSSYNEQFF. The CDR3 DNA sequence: TGTGCCACCGATGGACAGGGTAGCTCCTACAATGAGCAGTTCTTC.

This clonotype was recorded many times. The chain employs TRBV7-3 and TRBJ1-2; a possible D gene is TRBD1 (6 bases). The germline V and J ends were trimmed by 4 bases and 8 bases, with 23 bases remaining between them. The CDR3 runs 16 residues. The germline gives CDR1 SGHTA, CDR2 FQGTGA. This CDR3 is CASSSGEGGSLLGYTF. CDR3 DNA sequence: TGTGCCAGCAGCTCCGGGGAGGGGGGGAGTTTGCTCGGCTACACCTTC.

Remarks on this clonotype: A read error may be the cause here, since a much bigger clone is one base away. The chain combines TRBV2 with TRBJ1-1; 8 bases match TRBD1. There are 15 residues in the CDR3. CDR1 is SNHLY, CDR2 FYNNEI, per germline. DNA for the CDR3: TGTGCCAGCAGTTCAGGCTGGACAGGGCTTACTGGAGCTTTCTTT. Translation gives CASSSGWTGLTGAFF. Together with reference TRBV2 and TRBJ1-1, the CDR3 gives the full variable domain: EPEVTQTPSHQVTQMGQEVILRCVPISNHLYFYWYRQILGQKVEFLVSFYNNEISEKSEIFDDQFSVERPDGSNFTLKIRSTKLEDSAMYFCASSSGWTGLTGAFFGQGTRLTVV.

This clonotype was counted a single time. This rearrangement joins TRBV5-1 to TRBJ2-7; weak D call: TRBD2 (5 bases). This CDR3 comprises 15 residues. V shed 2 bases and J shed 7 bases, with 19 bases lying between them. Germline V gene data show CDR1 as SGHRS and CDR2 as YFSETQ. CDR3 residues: CASSFSRGPTEEQYF. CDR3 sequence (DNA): TGCGCCAGCAGCTTCTCACGAGGGCCGACGGAAGAGCAGTACTTC.

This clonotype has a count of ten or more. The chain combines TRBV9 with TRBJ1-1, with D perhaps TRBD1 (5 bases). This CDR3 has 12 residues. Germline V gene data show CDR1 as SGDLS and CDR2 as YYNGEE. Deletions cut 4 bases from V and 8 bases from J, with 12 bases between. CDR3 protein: CASSPQGQEAFF. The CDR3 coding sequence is TGTGCCAGCAGCCCCCAGGGTCAAGAAGCTTTCTTT.

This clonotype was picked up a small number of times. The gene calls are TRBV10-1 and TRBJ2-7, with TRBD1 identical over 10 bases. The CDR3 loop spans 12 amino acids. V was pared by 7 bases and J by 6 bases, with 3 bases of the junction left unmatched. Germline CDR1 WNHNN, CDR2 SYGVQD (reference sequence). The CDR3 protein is CASTRTGGEQYF. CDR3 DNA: TGCGCCAGCACTAGGACAGGGGGCGAGCAGTACTTC.

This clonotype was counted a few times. The CDR3 DNA follows: TGTGCCAGCAGTTTAAGACTAGCGTATGAGCAGTTCTTC. It is translated as CASSLRLAYEQFF. The V gene is TRBV27, the J gene TRBJ2-1, with TRBD2 matching over 8 bases. V shed 2 bases, J shed 8 bases, and the junction held 2 bases outside the gene matches. The CDR3 contains 13 residues. CDR1 and CDR2 (germline): MNHEY, SMNVEV (reference sequence).

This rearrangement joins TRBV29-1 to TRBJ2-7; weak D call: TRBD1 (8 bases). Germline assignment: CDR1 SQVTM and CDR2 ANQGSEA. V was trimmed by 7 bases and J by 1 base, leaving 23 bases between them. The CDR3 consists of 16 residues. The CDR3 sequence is CSANSGGGQASYEQYF. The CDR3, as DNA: TGCAGCGCAAACTCTGGGGGGGGACAGGCATCCTACGAGCAGTACTTC.

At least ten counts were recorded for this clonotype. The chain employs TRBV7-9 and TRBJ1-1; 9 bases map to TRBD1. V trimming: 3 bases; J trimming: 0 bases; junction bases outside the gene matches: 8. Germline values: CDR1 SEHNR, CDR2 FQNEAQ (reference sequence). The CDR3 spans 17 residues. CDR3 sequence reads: CASSFQPTGGLNTEAFF. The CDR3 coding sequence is TGTGCCAGCAGCTTCCAGCCAACAGGGGGCCTGAACACTGAAGCTTTCTTT.

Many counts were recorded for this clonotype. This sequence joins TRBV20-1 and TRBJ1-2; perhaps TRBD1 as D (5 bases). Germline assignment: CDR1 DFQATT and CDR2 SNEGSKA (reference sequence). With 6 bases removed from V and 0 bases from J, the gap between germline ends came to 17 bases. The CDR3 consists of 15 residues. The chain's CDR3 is CSAKMGQGANYGYTF. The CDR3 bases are TGCAGTGCCAAGATGGGCCAGGGTGCTAACTATGGCTACACCTTC.